The table lists the clone carrying this TCR beta chain with many counts. Its cognate antigen is unknown. The authors ran a second PCR of 7 to 11 cycles using a sample-barcoded 5' primer and a J-beta primer mix. Each cDNA molecule received a tag from a template-switch adaptor that had 12 random nucleotides. TCRdb called the 5' RACE reads again in MiXCR, with one record for every CDR3 protein. The data contain hundreds of thousands of distinct CDR3 sequences, about 52% of them singletons. PBMCs, at least 7 million per sample, were isolated. These data originate in a study of blood T cells in healthy people across ages. Study findings and constraints: While age rose, TCR beta diversity per million T cells dropped in a roughly linear way.

The J segment lost 9 bases and the V segment lost 6 bases, leaving 7 bases of the junction unmatched. CDR1 and CDR2 from the germline V gene are MNHNS and SASEGT. CDR3 length: 15 amino acids. The chain employs TRBV6-1 and TRBJ2-1, with 14 bases fitting TRBD2. The clonotype comes from a woman aged 55-69 years in good health. Material: blood. The CDR3 coding sequence is TGTGCCAGCAGCCGGACTAGCGGGAGGATGGGTGAGCAGTTCTTC. Translating it yields CASSRTSGRMGEQFF.